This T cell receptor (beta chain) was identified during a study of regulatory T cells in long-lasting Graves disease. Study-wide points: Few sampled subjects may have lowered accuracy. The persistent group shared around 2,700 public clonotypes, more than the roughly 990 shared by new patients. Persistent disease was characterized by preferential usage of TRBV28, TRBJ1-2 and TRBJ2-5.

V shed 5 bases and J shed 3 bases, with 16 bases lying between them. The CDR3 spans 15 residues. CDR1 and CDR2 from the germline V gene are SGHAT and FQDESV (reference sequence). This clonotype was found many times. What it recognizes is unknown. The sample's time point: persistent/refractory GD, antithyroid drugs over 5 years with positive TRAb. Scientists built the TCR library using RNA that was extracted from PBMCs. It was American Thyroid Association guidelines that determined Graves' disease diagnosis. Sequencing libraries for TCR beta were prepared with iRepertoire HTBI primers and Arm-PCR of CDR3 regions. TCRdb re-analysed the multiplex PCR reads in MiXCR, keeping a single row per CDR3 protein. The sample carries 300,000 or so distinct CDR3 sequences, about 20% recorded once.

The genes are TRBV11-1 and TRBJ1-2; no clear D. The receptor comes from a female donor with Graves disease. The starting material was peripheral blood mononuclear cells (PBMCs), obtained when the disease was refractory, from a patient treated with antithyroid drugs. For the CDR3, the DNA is TGTGCCAGCAGCCCGGTGGGGTCGGGCTACTATGGCTACACCTTC. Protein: CASSPVGSGYYGYTF.